This TCR beta chain was observed in a study of T cell responses to AZD1222 COVID-19 vaccine. As regards this clone: What it recognizes is unknown.

Libraries were prepared by immunoSEQ multiplex PCR; TCRdb keeps only in-frame clonotypes and omits some of them. The sample carries 120,000 or so clones, roughly 90% recorded once. Germline values: CDR1 SGHKS, CDR2 YYEKEE (reference sequence). The CDR3 is 15 residues long. The V end lost 3 bases, the J end lost 8 bases, and 18 bases lay between the germline ends. Study conclusions and caveats: Baseline seropositivity occurred in only 5 to 7 AZD1222 recipients.

The rearrangement joins TRBV5-5 to TRBJ2-4; D is perhaps TRBD1 (6 bases). The clonotype was recovered from an adult in good health. This sample comprised peripheral blood, obtained on day 0 of AZD1222 vaccination. The CDR3 spells CASSSTGTTRDIQYF. CDR3 sequence (DNA): TGTGCCAGCAGCTCGACCGGGACAACGAGAGACATTCAGTACTTC.